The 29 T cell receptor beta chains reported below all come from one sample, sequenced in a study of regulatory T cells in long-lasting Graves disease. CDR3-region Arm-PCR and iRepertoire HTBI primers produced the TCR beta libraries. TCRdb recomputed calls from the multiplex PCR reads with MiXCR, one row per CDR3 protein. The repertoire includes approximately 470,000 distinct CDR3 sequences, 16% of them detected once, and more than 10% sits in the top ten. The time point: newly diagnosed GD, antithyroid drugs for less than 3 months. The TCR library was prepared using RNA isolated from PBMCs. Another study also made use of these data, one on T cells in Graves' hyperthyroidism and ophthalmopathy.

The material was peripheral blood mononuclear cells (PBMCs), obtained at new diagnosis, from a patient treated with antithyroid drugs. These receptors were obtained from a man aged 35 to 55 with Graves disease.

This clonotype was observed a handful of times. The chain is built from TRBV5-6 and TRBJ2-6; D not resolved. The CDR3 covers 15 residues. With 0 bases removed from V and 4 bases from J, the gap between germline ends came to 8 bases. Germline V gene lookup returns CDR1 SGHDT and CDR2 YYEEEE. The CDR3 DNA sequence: TGTGCCAGCAGCTTGGTAGGGCAGGGGGCCAACGTCCTGACTTTC. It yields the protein CASSLVGQGANVLTF.

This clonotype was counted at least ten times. CDR3 DNA: TGTGCCACTCGCAGGGAGAACACCGGGGAGCTGTTTTTT. Translating it yields CATRRENTGELFF. The chain uses TRBV2 and TRBJ2-2; perhaps TRBD1 as D (5 bases). Trimming removed 10 bases from V and 1 base from J, with 10 bases in between. CDR1 and CDR2 (germline): SNHLY, FYNNEI. The CDR3 covers 13 residues.

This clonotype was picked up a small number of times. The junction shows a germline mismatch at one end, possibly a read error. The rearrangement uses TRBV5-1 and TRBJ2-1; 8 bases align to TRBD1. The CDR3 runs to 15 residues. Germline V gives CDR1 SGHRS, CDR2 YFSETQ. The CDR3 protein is CASSLEDRVIVEQFF. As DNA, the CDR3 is TGTGCCAGCAGCTTGGAGGACAGGGTAATAGTAGAGCAGTTCTTC.

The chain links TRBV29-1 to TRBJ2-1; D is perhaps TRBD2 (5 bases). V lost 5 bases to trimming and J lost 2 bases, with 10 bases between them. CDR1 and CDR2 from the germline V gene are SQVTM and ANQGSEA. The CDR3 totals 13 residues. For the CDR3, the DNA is TGCAGCGTTTCCGGAGGCGCCTACAATGAGCAGTTCTTC. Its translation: CSVSGGAYNEQFF.

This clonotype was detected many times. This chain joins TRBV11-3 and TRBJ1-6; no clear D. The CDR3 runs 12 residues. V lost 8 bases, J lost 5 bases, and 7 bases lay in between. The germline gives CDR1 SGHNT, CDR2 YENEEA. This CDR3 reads CASQGNNSPLHF. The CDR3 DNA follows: TGTGCCAGCCAAGGGAATAATTCACCCCTCCACTTT.

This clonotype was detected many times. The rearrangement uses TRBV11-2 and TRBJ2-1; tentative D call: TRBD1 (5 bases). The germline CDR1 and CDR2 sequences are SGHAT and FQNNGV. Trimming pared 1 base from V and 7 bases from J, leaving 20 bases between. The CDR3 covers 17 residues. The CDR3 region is CASSLGGLTVPGNEQFF. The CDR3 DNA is TGTGCCAGCAGCTTAGGAGGCTTGACAGTGCCTGGGAATGAGCAGTTCTTC.

The CDR3 protein is CASRNVAGNTQYF. The CDR3 nucleotides read TGTGCCAGCAGAAATGTAGCGGGGAATACGCAGTATTTT. The chain combines TRBV28 with TRBJ2-3, with TRBD2 identical over 8 bases. The CDR3 sequence is 13 residues long. Per germline, CDR1 MDHEN and CDR2 SYDVKM. V lost 6 bases to trimming and J lost 7 bases; unmatched junction nucleotides: 6. The variable domain in full, with the rest retrieved from reference TRBV28 and TRBJ2-3, is DVKVTQSSRYLVKRTGEKVFLECVQDMDHENMFWYRQDPGLGLRLIYFSYDVKMKEKGDIPEGYSVSREKKERFSLILESASTNQTSMYLCASRNVAGNTQYFGPGTRLTVL.

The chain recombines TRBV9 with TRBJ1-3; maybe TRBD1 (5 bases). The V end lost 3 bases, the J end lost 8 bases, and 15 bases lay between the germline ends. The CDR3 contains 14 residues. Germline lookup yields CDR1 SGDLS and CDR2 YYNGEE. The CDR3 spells CASSGGTRGDTIYF. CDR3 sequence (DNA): TGTGCCAGCAGCGGGGGGACGCGGGGGGACACCATATATTTT. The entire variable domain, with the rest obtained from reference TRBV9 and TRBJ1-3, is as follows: DSGVTQTPKHLITATGQRVTLRCSPRSGDLSVYWYQQSLDQGLQFLIQYYNGEERAKGNILERFSAQQFPDLHSELNLSSLELGDSALYFCASSGGTRGDTIYFGEGSWLTVV.

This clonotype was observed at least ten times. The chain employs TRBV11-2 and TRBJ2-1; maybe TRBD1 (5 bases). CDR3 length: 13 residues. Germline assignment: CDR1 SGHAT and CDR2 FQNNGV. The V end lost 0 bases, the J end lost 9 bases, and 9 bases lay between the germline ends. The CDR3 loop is CASSLDPQGEQFF. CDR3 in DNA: TGTGCCAGCAGCTTAGATCCCCAGGGTGAGCAGTTCTTC.

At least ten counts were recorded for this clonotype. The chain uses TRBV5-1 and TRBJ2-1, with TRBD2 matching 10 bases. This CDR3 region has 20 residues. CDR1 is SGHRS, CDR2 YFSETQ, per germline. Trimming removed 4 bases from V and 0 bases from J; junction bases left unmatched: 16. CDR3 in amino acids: CASSPSGGAGGPGSYNEQFF. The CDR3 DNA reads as TGCGCCAGCAGCCCCTCGGGGGGAGCGGGAGGGCCTGGCTCCTACAATGAGCAGTTCTTC.

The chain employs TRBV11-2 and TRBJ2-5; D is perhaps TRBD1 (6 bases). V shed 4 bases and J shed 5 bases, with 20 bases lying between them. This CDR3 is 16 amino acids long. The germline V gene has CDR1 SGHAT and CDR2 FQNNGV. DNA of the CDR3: TGTGCCAGCAGCTCCCTTAGGGGGAGTAGGCGTGAGACCCAGTACTTC. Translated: CASSSLRGSRRETQYF. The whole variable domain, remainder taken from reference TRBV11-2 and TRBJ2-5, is EAGVAQSPRYKIIEKRQSVAFWCNPISGHATLYWYQQILGQGPKLLIQFQNNGVVDDSQLPKDRFSAERLKGVDSTLKIQPAKLEDSAVYLCASSSLRGSRRETQYFGPGTRLLVL.

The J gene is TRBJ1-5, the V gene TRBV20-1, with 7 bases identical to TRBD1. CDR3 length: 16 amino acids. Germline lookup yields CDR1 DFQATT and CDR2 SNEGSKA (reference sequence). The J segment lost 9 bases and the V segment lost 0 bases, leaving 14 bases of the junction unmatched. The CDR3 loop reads CSARDRQGSSLSPQHF. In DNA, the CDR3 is TGCAGTGCTAGAGATCGACAGGGCTCTAGTCTATCGCCCCAGCATTTT.

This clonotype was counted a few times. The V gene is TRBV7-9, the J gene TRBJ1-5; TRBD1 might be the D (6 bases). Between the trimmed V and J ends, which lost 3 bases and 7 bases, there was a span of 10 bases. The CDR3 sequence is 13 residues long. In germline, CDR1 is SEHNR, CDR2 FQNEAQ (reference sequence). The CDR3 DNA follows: TGTGCCAGCAGCTTGGGGGCACGACAGCCCCAGCATTTT. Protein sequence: CASSLGARQPQHF.

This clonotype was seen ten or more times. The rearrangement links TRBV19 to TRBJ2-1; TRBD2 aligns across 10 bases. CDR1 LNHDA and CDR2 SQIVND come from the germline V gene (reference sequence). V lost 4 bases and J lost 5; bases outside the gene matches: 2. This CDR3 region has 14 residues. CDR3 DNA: TGTGCCAGTAGTACTCTAGCGGGAGACAATGAGCAGTTCTTC. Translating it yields CASSTLAGDNEQFF.

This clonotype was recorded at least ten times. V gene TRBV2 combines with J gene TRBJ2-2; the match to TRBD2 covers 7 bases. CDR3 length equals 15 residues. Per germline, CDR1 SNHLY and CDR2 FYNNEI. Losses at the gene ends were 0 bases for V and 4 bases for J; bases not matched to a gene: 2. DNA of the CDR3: TGTGCCAGCAGTGAAGCGTCGGGGGGCACCGGGGAGCTGTTTTTT. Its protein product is CASSEASGGTGELFF.

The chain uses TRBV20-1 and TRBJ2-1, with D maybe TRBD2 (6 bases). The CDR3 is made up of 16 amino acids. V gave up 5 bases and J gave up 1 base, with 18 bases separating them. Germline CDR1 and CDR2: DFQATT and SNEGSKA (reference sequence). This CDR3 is CSAFVRRATSYNEQFF. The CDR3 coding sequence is TGCAGTGCTTTTGTCAGGAGGGCCACGTCCTACAATGAGCAGTTCTTC.

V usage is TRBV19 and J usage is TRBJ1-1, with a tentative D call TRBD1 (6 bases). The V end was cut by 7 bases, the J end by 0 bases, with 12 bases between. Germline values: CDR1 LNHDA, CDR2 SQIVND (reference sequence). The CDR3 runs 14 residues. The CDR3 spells CASKTGAMNTEAFF. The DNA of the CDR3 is TGTGCCAGTAAGACAGGAGCCATGAACACTGAAGCTTTCTTT.

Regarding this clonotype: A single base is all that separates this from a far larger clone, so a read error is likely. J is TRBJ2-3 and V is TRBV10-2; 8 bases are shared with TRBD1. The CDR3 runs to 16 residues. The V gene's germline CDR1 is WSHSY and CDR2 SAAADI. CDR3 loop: CASSYGGQGSTDTRYF. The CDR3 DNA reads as TGTGCCAGCAGTTACGGTGGACAGGGAAGTACAGATACGCGGTATTTT.

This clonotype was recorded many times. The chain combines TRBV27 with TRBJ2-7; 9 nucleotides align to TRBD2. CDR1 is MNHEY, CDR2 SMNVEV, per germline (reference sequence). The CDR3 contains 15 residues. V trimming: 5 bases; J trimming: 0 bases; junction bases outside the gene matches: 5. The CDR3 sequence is CASSRTSARSYEQYF. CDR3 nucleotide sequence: TGTGCCAGCAGTCGGACTAGCGCCCGCTCCTACGAGCAGTACTTC.

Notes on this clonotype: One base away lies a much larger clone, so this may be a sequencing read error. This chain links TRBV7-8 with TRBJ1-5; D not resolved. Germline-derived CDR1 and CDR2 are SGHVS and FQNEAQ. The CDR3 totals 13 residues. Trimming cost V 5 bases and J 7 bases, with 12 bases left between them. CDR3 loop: CASSPTRKQPQHF. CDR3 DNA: TGTGCCAGCAGCCCCACCCGGAAACAGCCCCAGCATTTT.

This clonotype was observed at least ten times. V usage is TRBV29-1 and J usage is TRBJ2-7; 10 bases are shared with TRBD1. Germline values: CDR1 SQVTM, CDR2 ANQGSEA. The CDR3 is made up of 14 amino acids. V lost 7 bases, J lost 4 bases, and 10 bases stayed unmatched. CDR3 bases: TGCAGCGCAGTCCCGGACAGGGGGGTTTACGAGCAGTACTTC. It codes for CSAVPDRGVYEQYF.

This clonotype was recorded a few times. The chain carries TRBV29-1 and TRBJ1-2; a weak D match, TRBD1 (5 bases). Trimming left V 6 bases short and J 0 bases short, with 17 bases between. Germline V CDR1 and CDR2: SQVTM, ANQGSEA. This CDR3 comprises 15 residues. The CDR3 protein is CSVGITGIPNYGYTF. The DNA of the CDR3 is TGCAGCGTAGGTATCACAGGAATTCCTAACTATGGCTACACCTTC.

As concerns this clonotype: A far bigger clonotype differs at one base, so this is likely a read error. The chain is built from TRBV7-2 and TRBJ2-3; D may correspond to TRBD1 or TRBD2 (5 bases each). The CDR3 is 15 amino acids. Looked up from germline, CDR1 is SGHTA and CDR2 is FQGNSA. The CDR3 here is CASSRDFRGTNTQYF. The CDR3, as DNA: TGTGCCAGCAGCCGAGATTTTCGGGGCACAAATACGCAGTATTTT.

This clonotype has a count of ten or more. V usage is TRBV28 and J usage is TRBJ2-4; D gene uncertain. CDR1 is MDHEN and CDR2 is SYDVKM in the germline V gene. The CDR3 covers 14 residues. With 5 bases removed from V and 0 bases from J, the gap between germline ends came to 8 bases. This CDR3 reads CASSPFGAKNIQYF. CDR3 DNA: TGTGCCAGCAGTCCCTTCGGAGCCAAAAACATTCAGTACTTC. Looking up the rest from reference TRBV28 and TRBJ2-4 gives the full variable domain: DVKVTQSSRYLVKRTGEKVFLECVQDMDHENMFWYRQDPGLGLRLIYFSYDVKMKEKGDIPEGYSVSREKKERFSLILESASTNQTSMYLCASSPFGAKNIQYFGAGTRLSVL.

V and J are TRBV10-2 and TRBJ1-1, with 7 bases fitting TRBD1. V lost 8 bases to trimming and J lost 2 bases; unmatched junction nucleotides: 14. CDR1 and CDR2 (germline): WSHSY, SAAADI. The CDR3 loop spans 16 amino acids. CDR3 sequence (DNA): TGCGCCAGCCGGGTAGAGGTCGGGACAGTTAACACTGAAGCTTTCTTT. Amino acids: CASRVEVGTVNTEAFF.

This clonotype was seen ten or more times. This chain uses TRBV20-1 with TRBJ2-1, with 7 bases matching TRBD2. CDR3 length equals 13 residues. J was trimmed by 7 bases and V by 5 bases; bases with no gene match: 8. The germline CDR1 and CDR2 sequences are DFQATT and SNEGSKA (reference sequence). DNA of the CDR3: TGCAGTGCTCTGGGAGGGAGGTTGAATGAGCAGTTCTTC. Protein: CSALGGRLNEQFF.

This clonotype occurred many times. The CDR3 DNA reads as TGTGCCAGCAGTTTACGGAACAGGGACAAGCAGTACTTC. Protein product: CASSLRNRDKQYF. The chain employs TRBV28 and TRBJ2-7; possibly TRBD1 for D (6 bases). Germline V gene lookup returns CDR1 MDHEN and CDR2 SYDVKM. The CDR3 has 13 residues. V was trimmed by 2 bases and J by 8 bases, leaving 13 bases between them.

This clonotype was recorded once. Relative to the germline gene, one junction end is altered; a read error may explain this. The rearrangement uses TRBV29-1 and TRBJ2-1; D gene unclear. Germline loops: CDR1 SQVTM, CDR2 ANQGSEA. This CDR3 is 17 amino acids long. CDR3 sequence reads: CGVEGGATKGFYNEQFF. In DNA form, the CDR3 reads TGCGGCGTTGAAGGTGGAGCAACGAAGGGTTTCTACAATGAGCAGTTCTTC.

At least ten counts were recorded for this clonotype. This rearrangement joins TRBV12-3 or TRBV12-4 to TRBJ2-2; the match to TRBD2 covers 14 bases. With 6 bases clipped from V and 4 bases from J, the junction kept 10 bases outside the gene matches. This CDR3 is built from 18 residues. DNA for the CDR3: TGTGCCAGCAGGGGGGGGACTAGCGGGAGCGTAGTCACCGGGGAGCTGTTTTTT. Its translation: CASRGGTSGSVVTGELFF.